This T cell receptor beta chain was sequenced in a study of Ad26.COV2.S vaccination and SARS-CoV-2 variants. Study-level points and caveats: Possibly, TCR breadth and depth analyses underestimated total T cell responses.

Here immunoSEQ multiplex PCR was the method, and the copy in TCRdb shows in-frame clones only, minus some. This sample yields some 640,000 clones, of which 70% to 90% are seen a single time; approximately 1.5% belongs to the top ten. Noted treatment: some 20 received Ad26.COV2.S at low or high dose, single or two shots; several received placebo; per-sample allocation not given. Day 63 after the first vaccine or placebo injection was the time point for sampling. Germline CDR1 reads GTSNPN; CDR2 reads SVGIG (reference sequence). The CDR3 contains 12 residues. The V and J ends lost 5 bases and 1 base respectively, with 8 bases between them. Note on this clone: The antigen is undetermined.

The starting material was peripheral blood, obtained in a trial of Ad26.COV2.S vaccine versus placebo. The V call is TRBV30, the J call TRBJ1-1; D remains unclear. The sequence came from a person between 18 and 60 years old who received the Ad26.COV2.S COVID-19 vaccine or a placebo. For the CDR3, the DNA is TGTGCCTGGGCCGGATCGAACACTGAAGCTTTCTTT. It encodes CAWAGSNTEAFF. The full variable domain, completed using reference TRBV30 and TRBJ1-1, is SQTIHQWPATLVQPVGSPLSLECTVEGTSNPNLYWYRQAAGRGLQLLFYSVGIGQISSEVPQNLSASRPQDRQFILSSKKLLLSDSGFYLCAWAGSNTEAFFGQGTRLTVV.